The T cell receptor beta chain described here comes from a study of cytomegalovirus exposure and HLA in healthy donors. The V segment lost 10 bases and the J segment 4 bases; nucleotides outside the gene matches: 12. This CDR3 comprises 15 residues. Germline lookup yields CDR1 MNHEY and CDR2 SVGAGI. PCR was performed using 60 Vbeta and 13 Jbeta primers. Data came from immunoSEQ multiplex PCR; TCRdb stores just in-frame clones and leaves some out. The sample shows 160,000 or so clones, over 70% of them seen only once. The source material was PBMCs. The origin of this receptor is a woman aged 18-30 years in good health and CMV-seronegative. This chain connects TRBV6-5 to TRBJ2-7, with TRBD1 identical over 11 bases. CDR3 sequence reads: CATAPRTGGGYEQYF. DNA of the CDR3: TGTGCCACCGCGCCCAGGACAGGGGGCGGGTACGAGCAGTACTTC.